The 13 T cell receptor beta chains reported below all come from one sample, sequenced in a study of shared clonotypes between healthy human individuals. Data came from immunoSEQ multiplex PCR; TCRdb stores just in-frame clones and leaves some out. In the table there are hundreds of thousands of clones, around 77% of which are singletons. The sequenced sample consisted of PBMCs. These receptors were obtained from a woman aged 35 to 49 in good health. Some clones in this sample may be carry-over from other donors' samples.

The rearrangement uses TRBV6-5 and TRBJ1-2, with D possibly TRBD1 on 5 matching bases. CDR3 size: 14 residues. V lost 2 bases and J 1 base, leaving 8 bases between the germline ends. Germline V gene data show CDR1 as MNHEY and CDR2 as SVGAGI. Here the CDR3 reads CASSYRGVNYGYTF. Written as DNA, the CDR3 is TGTGCCAGCAGTTACAGGGGTGTTAACTATGGCTACACCTTC.

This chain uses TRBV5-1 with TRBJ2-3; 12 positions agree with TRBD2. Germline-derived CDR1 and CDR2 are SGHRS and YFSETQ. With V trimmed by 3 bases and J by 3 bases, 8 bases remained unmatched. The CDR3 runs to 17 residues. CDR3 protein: CASSSPTLAGGTDTQYF. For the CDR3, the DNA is TGCGCCAGCAGCTCGCCTACTCTAGCGGGAGGGACAGATACGCAGTATTTT.

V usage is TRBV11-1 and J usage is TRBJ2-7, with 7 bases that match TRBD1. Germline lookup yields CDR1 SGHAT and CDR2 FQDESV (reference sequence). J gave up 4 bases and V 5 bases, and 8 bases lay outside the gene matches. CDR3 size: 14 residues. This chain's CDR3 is CASSRGQFRYEQYF. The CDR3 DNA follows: TGTGCCAGCAGCCGGGGACAGTTCCGATACGAGCAGTACTTC.

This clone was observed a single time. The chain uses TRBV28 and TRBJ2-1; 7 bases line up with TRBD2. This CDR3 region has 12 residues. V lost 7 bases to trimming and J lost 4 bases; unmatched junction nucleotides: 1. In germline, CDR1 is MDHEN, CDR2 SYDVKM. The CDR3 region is CASTSGYNEQFF. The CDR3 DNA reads TGTGCCAGCACTAGCGGATACAATGAGCAGTTCTTC.

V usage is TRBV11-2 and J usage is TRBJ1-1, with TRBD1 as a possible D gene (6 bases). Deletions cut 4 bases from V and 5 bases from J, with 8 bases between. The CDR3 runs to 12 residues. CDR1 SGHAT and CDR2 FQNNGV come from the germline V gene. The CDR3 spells CASSSGVTEAFF. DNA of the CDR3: TGTGCCAGCAGCTCAGGGGTTACTGAAGCTTTCTTT.

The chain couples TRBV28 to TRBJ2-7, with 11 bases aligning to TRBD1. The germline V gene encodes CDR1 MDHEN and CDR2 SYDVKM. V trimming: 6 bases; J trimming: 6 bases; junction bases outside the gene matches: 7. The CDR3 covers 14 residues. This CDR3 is CASSPPGTGGEQYF. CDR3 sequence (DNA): TGTGCCAGCAGCCCCCCGGGGACAGGGGGCGAGCAGTACTTC.

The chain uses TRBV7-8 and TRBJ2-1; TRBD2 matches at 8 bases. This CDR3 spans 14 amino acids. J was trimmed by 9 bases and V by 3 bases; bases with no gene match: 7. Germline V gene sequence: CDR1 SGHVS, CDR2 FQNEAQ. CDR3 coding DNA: TGTGCCAGCAGCTTTAGCGGGACCCTCGGTGAGCAGTTCTTC. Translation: CASSFSGTLGEQFF.

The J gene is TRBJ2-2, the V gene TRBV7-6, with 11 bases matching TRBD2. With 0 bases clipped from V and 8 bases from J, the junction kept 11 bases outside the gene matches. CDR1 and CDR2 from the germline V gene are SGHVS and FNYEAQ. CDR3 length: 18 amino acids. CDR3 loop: CASSLAASGRIVGGELFF. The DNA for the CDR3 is TGTGCCAGCAGCTTAGCGGCTAGCGGGAGGATCGTAGGAGGGGAGCTGTTTTTT.

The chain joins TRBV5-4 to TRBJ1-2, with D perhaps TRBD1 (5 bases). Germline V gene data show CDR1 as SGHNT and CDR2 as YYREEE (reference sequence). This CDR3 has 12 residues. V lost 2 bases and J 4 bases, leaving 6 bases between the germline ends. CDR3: CASSFQGYGYTF. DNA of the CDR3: TGTGCCAGCAGCTTTCAGGGCTATGGCTACACCTTC.

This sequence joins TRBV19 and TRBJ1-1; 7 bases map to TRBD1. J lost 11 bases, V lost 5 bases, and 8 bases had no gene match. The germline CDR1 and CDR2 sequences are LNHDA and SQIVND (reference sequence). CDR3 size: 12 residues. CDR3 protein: CASSPRTGLAFF. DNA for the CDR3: TGTGCCAGTAGTCCCAGGACAGGCCTCGCTTTCTTT. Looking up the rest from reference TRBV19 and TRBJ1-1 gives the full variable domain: DGGITQSPKYLFRKEGQNVTLSCEQNLNHDAMYWYRQDPGQGLRLIYYSQIVNDFQKGDIAEGYSVSREKKESFPLTVTSAQKNPTAFYLCASSPRTGLAFFGQGTRLTVV.

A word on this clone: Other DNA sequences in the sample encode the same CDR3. CDR3 DNA: TGTGCCAGCAGTTCTGCCAGTGAAGCTTTCTTT. Its protein is CASSSASEAFF. The chain recombines TRBV28 with TRBJ1-1; no definite D call. Per germline, CDR1 MDHEN and CDR2 SYDVKM. V was cut by 4 bases and J by 7 bases, with 7 bases left in between. The CDR3 length is 11 residues. The variable domain in full, completed from reference TRBV28 and TRBJ1-1, reads DVKVTQSSRYLVKRTGEKVFLECVQDMDHENMFWYRQDPGLGLRLIYFSYDVKMKEKGDIPEGYSVSREKKERFSLILESASTNQTSMYLCASSSASEAFFGQGTRLTVV.

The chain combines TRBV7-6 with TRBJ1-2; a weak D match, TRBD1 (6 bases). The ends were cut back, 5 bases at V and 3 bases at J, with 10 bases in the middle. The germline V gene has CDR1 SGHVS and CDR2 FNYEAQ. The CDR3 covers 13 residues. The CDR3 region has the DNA TGTGCCAGCAGCCCTACAGGGCACTATGGCTACACCTTC. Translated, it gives CASSPTGHYGYTF.

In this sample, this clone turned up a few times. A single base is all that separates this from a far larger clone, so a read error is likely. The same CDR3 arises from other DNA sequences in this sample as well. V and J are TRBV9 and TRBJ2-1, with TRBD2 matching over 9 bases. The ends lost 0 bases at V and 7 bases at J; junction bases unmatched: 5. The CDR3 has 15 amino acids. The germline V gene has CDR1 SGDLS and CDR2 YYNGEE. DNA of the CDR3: TGTGCCAGCAGCGTAGAAGGCGGGAGGGGTAATGAGCAGTTCTTC. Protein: CASSVEGGRGNEQFF.